The clone carrying this TCR beta chain was counted between two and nine times. These data belong to a study of immune characterization of retroperitoneal liposarcoma. TCRdb reanalysed the PCR reads using MiXCR and keeps one entry per CDR3 protein. The sample carries about 9,200 distinct CDR3 sequences, approximately 26% recorded once. Trimming shortened V by 5 bases and J by 1 base, and 14 bases separated the two germline ends. Germline V gene lookup returns CDR1 SGHTA and CDR2 FQGNSA. The CDR3 covers 15 residues. This TCR was sampled from a female donor with retroperitoneal liposarcoma. The specimen sequenced was tumor tissue. The V call is TRBV7-2, the J call TRBJ1-1; D gene uncertain. The CDR3 region is CASSPFKSANTEAFF. The DNA for the CDR3 is TGTGCCAGCAGCCCCTTTAAGTCAGCGAACACTGAAGCTTTCTTT.